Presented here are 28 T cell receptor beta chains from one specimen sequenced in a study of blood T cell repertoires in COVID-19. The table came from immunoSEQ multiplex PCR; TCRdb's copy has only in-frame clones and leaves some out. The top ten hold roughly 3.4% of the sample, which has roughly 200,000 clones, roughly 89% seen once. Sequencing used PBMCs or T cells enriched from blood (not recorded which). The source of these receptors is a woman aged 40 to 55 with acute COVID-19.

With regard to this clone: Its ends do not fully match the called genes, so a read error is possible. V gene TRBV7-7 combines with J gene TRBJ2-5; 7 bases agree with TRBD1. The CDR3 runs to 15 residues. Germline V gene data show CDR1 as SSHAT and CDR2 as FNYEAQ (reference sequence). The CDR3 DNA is TGTGCTAGCAGCTTAGGACTTCAGGGGGAAGAGACCCAGTACTTC. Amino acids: CASSLGLQGEETQYF.

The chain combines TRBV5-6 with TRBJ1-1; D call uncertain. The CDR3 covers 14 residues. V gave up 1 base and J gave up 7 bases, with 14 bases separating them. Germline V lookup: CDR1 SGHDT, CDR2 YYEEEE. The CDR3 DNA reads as TGTGCCAGCAGCTTGAAGGGAGTTAGGGTTGAAGCTTTCTTT. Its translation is CASSLKGVRVEAFF.

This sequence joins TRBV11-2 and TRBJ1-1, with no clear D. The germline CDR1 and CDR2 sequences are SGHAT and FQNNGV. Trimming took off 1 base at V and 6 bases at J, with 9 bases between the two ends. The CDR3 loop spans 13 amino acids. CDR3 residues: CASSLGVGAEAFF. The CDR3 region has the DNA TGTGCCAGCAGCTTAGGAGTTGGAGCTGAAGCTTTCTTT.

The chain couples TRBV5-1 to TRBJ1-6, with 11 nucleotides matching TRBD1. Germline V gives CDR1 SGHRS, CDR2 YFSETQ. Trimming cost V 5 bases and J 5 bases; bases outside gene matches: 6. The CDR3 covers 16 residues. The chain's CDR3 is CASRDRGPYDNSPLHF. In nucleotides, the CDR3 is TGCGCCAGCAGGGACAGGGGGCCTTACGATAATTCACCCCTCCACTTT.

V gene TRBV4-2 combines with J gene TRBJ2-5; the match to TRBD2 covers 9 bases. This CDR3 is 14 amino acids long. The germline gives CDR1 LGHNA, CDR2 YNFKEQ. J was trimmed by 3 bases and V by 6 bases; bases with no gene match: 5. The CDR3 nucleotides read TGTGCCAGCAGTCACCGCGGGGGGGAAGAGACCCAGTACTTC. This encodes CASSHRGGEETQYF.

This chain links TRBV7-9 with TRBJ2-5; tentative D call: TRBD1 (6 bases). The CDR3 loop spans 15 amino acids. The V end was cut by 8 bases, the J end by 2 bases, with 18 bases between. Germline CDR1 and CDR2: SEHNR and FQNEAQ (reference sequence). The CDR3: CASWGPGHSQETQYF. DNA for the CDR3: TGTGCCAGCTGGGGGCCGGGACACTCTCAAGAGACCCAGTACTTC. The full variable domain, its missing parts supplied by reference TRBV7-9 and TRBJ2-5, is DTGVSQNPRHKITKRGQNVTFRCDPISEHNRLYWYRQTLGQGPEFLTYFQNEAQLEKSRLLSDRFSAERPKGSFSTLEIQRTEQGDSAMYLCASWGPGHSQETQYFGPGTRLLVL.

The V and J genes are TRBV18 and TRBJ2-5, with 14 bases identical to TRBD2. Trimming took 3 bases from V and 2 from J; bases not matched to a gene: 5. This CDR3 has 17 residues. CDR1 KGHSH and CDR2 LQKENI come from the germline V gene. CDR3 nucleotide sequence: TGTGCCAGCTCACCCGGACTAGCGGGGGGCCGACAAGAGACCCAGTACTTC. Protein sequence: CASSPGLAGGRQETQYF. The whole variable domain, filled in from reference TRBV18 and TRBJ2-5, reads NAGVMQNPRHLVRRRGQEARLRCSPMKGHSHVYWYRQLPEEGLKFMVYLQKENIIDESGMPKERFSAEFPKEGPSILRIQQVVRGDSAAYFCASSPGLAGGRQETQYFGPGTRLLVL.

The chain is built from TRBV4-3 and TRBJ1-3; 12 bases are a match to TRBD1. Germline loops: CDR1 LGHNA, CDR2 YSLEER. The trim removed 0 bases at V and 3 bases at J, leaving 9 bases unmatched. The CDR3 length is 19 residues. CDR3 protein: CASSQDPPGTGGGGNTIYF. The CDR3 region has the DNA TGCGCCAGCAGCCAAGATCCCCCCGGGACAGGGGGCGGTGGAAACACCATATATTTT.

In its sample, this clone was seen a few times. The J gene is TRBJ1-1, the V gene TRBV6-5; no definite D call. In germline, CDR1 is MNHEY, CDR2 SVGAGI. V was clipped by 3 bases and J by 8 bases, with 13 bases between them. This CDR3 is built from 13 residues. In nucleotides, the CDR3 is TGTGCCAGCAGTTATATTGGGAGAGAAGAAGCTTTCTTT. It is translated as CASSYIGREEAFF.

The CDR3 nucleotides are TGTGCCAGCAGCGTTGAAGCGGGGAGGATCTATAATACGCAGTATTTT. This sequence encodes CASSVEAGRIYNTQYF. This chain connects TRBV9 to TRBJ2-3; 7 nucleotides match TRBD2. Germline CDR1 is SGDLS and CDR2 is YYNGEE. There are 16 residues in the CDR3. The J segment lost 7 bases and the V segment lost 2 bases, leaving 13 bases of the junction unmatched.

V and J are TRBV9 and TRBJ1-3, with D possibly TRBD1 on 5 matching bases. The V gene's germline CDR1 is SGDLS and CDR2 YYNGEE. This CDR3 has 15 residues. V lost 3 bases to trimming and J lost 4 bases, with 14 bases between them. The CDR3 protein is CASSARAFQGNTIYF. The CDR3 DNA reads TGTGCCAGCAGCGCCAGGGCCTTTCAAGGAAACACCATATATTTT.

The CDR3: CASSPRQEVYEAFF. CDR3 sequence (DNA): TGTGCCAGCTCACCGCGACAGGAGGTTTATGAAGCTTTCTTT. The rearrangement joins TRBV18 to TRBJ1-1, with D possibly TRBD1 on 6 matching bases. The CDR3 totals 14 residues. V lost 3 bases and J lost 7, with 15 bases in between. Germline V gene lookup returns CDR1 KGHSH and CDR2 LQKENI.

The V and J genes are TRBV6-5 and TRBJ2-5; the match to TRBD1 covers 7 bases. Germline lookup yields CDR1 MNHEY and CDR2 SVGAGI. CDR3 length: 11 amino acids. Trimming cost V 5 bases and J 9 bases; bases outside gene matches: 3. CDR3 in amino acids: CASSLQGSQYF. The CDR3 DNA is TGTGCCAGCAGTCTACAGGGGTCCCAGTACTTC.

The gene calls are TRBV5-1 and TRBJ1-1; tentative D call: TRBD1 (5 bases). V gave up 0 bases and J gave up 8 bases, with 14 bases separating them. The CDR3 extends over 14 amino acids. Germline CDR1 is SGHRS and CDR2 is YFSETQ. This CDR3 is CASSLGAGRPEAFF. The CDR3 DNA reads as TGCGCCAGCAGCTTGGGGGCAGGGCGCCCCGAAGCTTTCTTT.

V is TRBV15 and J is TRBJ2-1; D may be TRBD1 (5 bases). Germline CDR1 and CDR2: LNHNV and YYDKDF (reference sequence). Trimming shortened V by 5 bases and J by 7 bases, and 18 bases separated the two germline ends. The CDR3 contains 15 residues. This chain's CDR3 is CATSPDSPSRNEQFF. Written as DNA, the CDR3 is TGTGCCACCAGCCCCGACAGCCCCTCACGTAATGAGCAGTTCTTC.

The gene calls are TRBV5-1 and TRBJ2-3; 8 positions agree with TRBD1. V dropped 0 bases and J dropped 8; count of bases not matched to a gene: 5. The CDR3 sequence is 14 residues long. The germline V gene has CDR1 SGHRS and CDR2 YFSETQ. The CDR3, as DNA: TGCGCCAGCAGCTTGGAAGAGACAGGGGTTACGCAGTATTTT. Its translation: CASSLEETGVTQYF.

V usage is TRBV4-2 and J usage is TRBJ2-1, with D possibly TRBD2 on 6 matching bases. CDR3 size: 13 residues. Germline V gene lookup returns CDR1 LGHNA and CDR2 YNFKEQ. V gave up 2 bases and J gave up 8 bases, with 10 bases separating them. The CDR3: CASSQTERDEQFF. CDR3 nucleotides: TGTGCCAGCAGCCAAACTGAGCGGGATGAGCAGTTCTTC.

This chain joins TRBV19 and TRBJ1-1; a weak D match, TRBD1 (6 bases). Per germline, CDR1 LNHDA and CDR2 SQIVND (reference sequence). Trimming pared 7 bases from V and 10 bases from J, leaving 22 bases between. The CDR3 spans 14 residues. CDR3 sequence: CASTGGTGSSRAFF. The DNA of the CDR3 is TGTGCCAGTACGGGGGGTACAGGGTCGTCGAGAGCTTTCTTT.

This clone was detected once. The CDR3 bases are TGCGCCAGCAGCTTGGGTTCGCTAGGGGGCGCAAGCAGATGGGGCTACACCTTC. Its protein is CASSLGSLGGASRWGYTF. The V and J genes are TRBV5-1 and TRBJ1-2; 7 nucleotides match TRBD1. CDR3 size: 18 residues. CDR1 SGHRS and CDR2 YFSETQ come from the germline V gene. V trimming: 0 bases; J trimming: 8 bases; junction bases outside the gene matches: 19.

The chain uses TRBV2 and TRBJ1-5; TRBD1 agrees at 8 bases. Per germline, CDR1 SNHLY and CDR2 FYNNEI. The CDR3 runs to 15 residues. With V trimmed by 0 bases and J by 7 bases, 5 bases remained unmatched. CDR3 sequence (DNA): TGTGCCAGCAGTGAAGCCCAGGGGGCAAGACAGCCCCAGCATTTT. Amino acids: CASSEAQGARQPQHF. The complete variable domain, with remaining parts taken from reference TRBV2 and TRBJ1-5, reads EPEVTQTPSHQVTQMGQEVILRCVPISNHLYFYWYRQILGQKVEFLVSFYNNEISEKSEIFDDQFSVERPDGSNFTLKIRSTKLEDSAMYFCASSEAQGARQPQHFGDGTRLSIL.

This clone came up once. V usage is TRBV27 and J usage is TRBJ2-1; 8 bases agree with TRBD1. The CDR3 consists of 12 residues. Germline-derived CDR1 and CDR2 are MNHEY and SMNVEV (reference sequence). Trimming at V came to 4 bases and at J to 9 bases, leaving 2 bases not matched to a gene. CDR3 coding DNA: TGTGCCAGCAGTTCAGGGGGCACTGAGCAGTTCTTC. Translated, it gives CASSSGGTEQFF.

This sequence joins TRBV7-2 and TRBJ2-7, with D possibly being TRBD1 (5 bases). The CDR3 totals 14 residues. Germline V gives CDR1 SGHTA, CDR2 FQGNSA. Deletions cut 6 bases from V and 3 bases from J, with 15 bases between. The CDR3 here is CASRYDRPFYEQYF. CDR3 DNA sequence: TGTGCCAGCAGGTATGACAGACCCTTCTACGAGCAGTACTTC.

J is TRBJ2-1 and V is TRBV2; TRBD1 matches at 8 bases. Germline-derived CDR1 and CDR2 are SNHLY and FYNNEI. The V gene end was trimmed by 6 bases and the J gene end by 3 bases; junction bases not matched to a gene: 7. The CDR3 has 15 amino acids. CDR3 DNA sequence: TGTGCCAGCAGAGATGACAGGGGATACTACAATGAGCAGTTCTTC. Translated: CASRDDRGYYNEQFF.

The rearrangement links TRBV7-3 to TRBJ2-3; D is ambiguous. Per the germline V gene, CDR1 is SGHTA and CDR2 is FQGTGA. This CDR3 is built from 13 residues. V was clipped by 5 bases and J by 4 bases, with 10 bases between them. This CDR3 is CASSLGVADTQYF. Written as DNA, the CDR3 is TGTGCCAGCAGCCTTGGAGTAGCAGATACGCAGTATTTT.

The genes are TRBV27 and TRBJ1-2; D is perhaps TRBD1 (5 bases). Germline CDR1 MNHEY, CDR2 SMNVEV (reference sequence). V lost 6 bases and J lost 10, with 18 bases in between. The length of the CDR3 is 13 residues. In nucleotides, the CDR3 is TGTGCCAGCAGCCTAGGGCAGGGCAGACACTACACCTTC. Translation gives CASSLGQGRHYTF.

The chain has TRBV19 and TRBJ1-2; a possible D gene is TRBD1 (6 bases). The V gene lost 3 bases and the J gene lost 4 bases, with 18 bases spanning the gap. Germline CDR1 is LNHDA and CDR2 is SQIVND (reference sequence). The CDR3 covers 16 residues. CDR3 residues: CASSINRGRTVYGYTF. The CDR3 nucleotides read TGTGCCAGTAGTATCAACCGAGGTAGGACAGTCTATGGCTACACCTTC.

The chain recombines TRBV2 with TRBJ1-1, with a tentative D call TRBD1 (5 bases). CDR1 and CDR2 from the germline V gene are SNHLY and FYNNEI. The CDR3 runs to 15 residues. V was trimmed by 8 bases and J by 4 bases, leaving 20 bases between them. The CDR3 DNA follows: TGTGCCAGCCTCGCTTGGGGGGATGTCGGCACTGAAGCTTTCTTT. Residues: CASLAWGDVGTEAFF.

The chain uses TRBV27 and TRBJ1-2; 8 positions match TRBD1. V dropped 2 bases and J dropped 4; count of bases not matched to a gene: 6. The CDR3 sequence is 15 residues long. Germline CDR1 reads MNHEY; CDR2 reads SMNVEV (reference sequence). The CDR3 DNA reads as TGTGCCAGCAGTTTAGCGGCAGGGGGCGCCTATGGCTACACCTTC. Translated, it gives CASSLAAGGAYGYTF.